This T cell receptor (beta chain) appears in the sequencing data of a study of CD8+CD57+ T cells in acquired aplastic anemia. The overall study: Sorted CD4+ and CD8+ cell DNA averaged approximately 3.4 ug. Findings of the study overall: Patients had around 30 CD8+ CDR3 sequences in common with controls (the shared set).

There are many counts of this clonotype. The target antigen is unknown. Germline CDR1 reads MNHNS; CDR2 reads SASEGT. Trimming shortened V by 7 bases and J by 0 bases, and 8 bases separated the two germline ends. The CDR3 has 13 amino acids. The authors sequenced patients whose flow cytometry had shown CD8+CD57+ cell expansion. Severe acquired aplastic anemia affected all patients. Among the patients, none had received any therapy at the time of blood sampling. Profiles of TCR beta VDJ and CDR3 were generated from a genomic DNA template. TCRdb called the reads again in MiXCR, with one record for every CDR3 protein. Here the sample spans a few hundred thousand distinct CDR3 sequences, roughly 59% being singletons.

The rearrangement links TRBV6-1 to TRBJ2-3; a weak D match, TRBD2 (5 bases). The clonotype comes from a human donor with aplastic anemia. Specimen: sorted CD4+, CD8+, or CD8+CD57+ T cells (not recorded which) from PBMCs. The CDR3 nucleotides read TGTGCCAGCAATGGCGGGAGCACAGATACGCAGTATTTT. Protein sequence: CASNGGSTDTQYF.